This TCR beta chain was profiled in a study of blood T cell repertoires in COVID-19. This clone was recorded once. Methods used by the authors: Amplification of reference gene primers provided the estimated nucleated cell counts. Profiled with immunoSEQ multiplex PCR; TCRdb holds only in-frame clones, not every one. V and J calls plus clone size are reproduced from that table; the DNA served to infer D and trimming. This table has roughly 200,000 clones, around nine tenths appearing once. V was cut by 4 bases and J by 4 bases, with 7 bases left in between. Germline loops: CDR1 MGHDK, CDR2 SYGVNS. The CDR3 spans 12 residues.

The chain couples TRBV25-1 to TRBJ1-2; D not certain. The material sequenced was peripheral blood. This TCR was recovered from a man aged 55 to 70 who had recovered from COVID-19. The CDR3 DNA reads TGTGCCAGCAGTGCCGGGGTCTATGGCTACACCTTC. This encodes CASSAGVYGYTF.